This T cell receptor (beta chain) was found in a study of long-term antiretroviral therapy in people with HIV. Running of the v3.0 immunoSEQ assay took place at survey level. Clones were sequenced by immunoSEQ multiplex PCR, and TCRdb holds only the in-frame ones, with some missing. The profile shows 26,000 or so clones, around four fifths of them singletons. Each donor provided at least one pre-ART PBMC sample and at least two post-ART PBMC samples. The CDR3 runs 16 residues. The material sequenced was unsorted PBMCs, taken 1.5 years before starting antiretroviral therapy. The origin of this receptor is a young man with HIV. V gene TRBV21-1 combines with J gene TRBJ2-1; the D call in the table, TRBD2, was not verified against the DNA. TRBV21-1 is a pseudogene locus. CDR3 amino acids: CASSKQLAGGNNEQFF. CDR3 nucleotides: TGTGCCAGCAGCAAACAACTAGCGGGAGGGAACAATGAGCAGTTCTTC.